The entry that follows covers one TCR beta chain sequence. Measured with immunoSEQ multiplex PCR; TCRdb has only the in-frame clones, and not every one. This repertoire shows roughly 91,000 clones, around 95% found once; its top ten account for roughly 2%. CDR1 and CDR2 from the germline V gene are SQVTM and ANQGSEA. The CDR3 covers 14 residues. Trimming left V 4 bases short and J 2 bases short, with 11 bases between. The source of the sample is a study of OX40 agonist ivuxolimab in advanced cancers. About the research overall: Allowance was made for prior anti-PD-1, anti-PD-L1 or anti-CTLA-4 therapy, and 40% had some.

V gene TRBV29-1 combines with J gene TRBJ1-4, with D possibly TRBD1 on 5 matching bases. The starting material was CD4+ or CD8+ T cells sorted from blood, obtained in a trial of the OX40 agonist ivuxolimab. The TCR comes from an adult with an advanced solid tumor such as melanoma, head and neck, liver or kidney cancer. CDR3 protein: CSVGGAGTNEKLFF. The CDR3 DNA reads TGCAGCGTTGGGGGTGCAGGGACTAATGAAAAACTGTTTTTT. The whole variable domain, filled in from reference TRBV29-1 and TRBJ1-4, reads SAVISQKPSRDICQRGTSLTIQCQVDSQVTMMFWYRQQPGQSLTLIATANQGSEATYESGFVIDKFPISRPNLTFSTLTVSNMSPEDSSIYLCSVGGAGTNEKLFFGSGTQLSVL.